This TCR beta chain emerged from a study of OX40 agonist ivuxolimab in advanced cancers. Overall study: Recorded diagnoses for dose-escalation patients were hepatocellular carcinoma, melanoma, renal cell or head and neck cancer. The study's findings and limits: CD4+ T cells averaged fewer expanded clones than CD8+ T cells. The study observed clonal expansion of CD4+ and CD8+ blood T cells by week 6 at 0.1 to 3.0 mg/kg.

About this clone itself: The antigen remains unidentified.

The method was immunoSEQ multiplex PCR; TCRdb's version includes in-frame clones alone and lacks a portion of them. Here the sample spans just over 90,000 clones, 90% to 95% being singletons. With V trimmed by 0 bases and J by 1 base, 2 bases remained unmatched. CDR3 size: 15 residues. CDR1 is LGHNA and CDR2 is YSLEER in the germline V gene. The J gene is TRBJ1-1, the V gene TRBV4-3; TRBD1 matches 7 bases. The material was CD4+ or CD8+ T cells sorted from blood, obtained in a trial of the OX40 agonist ivuxolimab. The receptor comes from an adult with an advanced solid tumor such as melanoma, head and neck, liver or kidney cancer. CDR3 bases: TGCGCCAGCAGCCAAGATAGGGGGCCGAACACTGAAGCTTTCTTT. Encoded protein: CASSQDRGPNTEAFF.